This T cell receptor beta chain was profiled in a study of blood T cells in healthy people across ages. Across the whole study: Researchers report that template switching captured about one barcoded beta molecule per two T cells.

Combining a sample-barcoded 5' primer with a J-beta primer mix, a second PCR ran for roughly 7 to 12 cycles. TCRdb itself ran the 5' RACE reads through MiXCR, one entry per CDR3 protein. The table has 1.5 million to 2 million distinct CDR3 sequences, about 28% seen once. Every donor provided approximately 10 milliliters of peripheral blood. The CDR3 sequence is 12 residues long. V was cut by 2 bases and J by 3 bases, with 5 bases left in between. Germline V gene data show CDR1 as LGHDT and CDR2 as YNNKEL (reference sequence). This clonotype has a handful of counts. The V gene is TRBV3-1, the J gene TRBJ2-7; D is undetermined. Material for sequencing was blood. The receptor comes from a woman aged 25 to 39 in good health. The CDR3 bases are TGTGCCAGCAGCCAAAACTACTACGAGCAGTACTTC. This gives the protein CASSQNYYEQYF.